This T cell receptor beta chain was retrieved from a study of blood T cell repertoires in COVID-19. Overall study: COVID-19 samples collected from the United States, Italy and Spain covered acute and convalescent phases.

In the authors' methods: Amplification with reference gene primers provided the estimates of nucleated cell counts. Here immunoSEQ multiplex PCR was the method, and the copy in TCRdb shows in-frame clones only, minus some. V and J calls and clone size are as listed in that table; D and trimming were resolved from the DNA. Among 180,000 or so clones, 80% to 85% were seen once, and the ten largest hold about 7%. Material for sequencing was peripheral blood. The TCR sequence derives from a woman aged 40 to 50 with COVID-19, enrolled during active disease.

CDR3 sequence reads: CASSSQDRGDTQYF. The CDR3 region has the DNA TGTGCCAGCAGCTCCCAAGACCGGGGAGATACGCAGTATTTT. This chain connects TRBV7-3 to TRBJ2-3, with D tentatively TRBD2 (5 bases). Germline loops: CDR1 SGHTA, CDR2 FQGTGA. The ends were cut back, 4 bases at V and 5 bases at J, with 13 bases in the middle. CDR3 size: 14 residues.